These 30 T cell receptor beta chains share one sample of origin, sequenced in a study of CD8+CD57+ T cells in acquired aplastic anemia. Profiles of TCR beta VDJ and CDR3 were generated from a genomic DNA template. TCRdb reprocessed the reads via MiXCR and lists one record per CDR3 protein. Of some 180,000 distinct CDR3 sequences listed, approximately 49% are singletons. The material sequenced was sorted CD4+, CD8+, or CD8+CD57+ T cells (not recorded which) from PBMCs. The receptors originated from a human donor in good health.

V and J are TRBV6-1 and TRBJ1-2; D is perhaps TRBD1 (6 bases). CDR1 and CDR2 from the germline V gene are MNHNS and SASEGT. Trimming shortened V by 3 bases and J by 4 bases, and 15 bases separated the two germline ends. The CDR3 is 15 residues long. In DNA, the CDR3 is TGTGCCAGCAGTGACTGGGACACCGCATTCTATGGCTACACCTTC. It is translated as CASSDWDTAFYGYTF.

This chain links TRBV5-1 with TRBJ1-4; 7 nucleotides match TRBD1. The CDR3 is made up of 17 amino acids. V shed 4 bases, J shed 4 bases, and the junction held 13 bases outside the gene matches. Germline V lookup: CDR1 SGHRS, CDR2 YFSETQ. This CDR3 reads CASSRSTPTGNNEKLFF. In DNA, the CDR3 is TGCGCCAGCAGCCGAAGTACCCCGACAGGGAATAATGAAAAACTGTTTTTT.

The V call is TRBV2, the J call TRBJ1-6; weak D call: TRBD1 (6 bases). Trimming took 4 bases from V and 13 from J, leaving 11 bases between them. CDR1 and CDR2 from the germline V gene are SNHLY and FYNNEI. The CDR3 loop spans 12 amino acids. The CDR3 loop reads CASSGSGGPLHF. The CDR3 bases are TGTGCCAGCAGTGGGTCGGGGGGCCCCCTCCACTTT.

The table lists this clonotype with many counts. The rearrangement links TRBV24-1 to TRBJ2-7; tentatively, D is TRBD1 (5 bases). The CDR3 length is 14 residues. V was cut by 10 bases and J by 4 bases, with 19 bases left in between. From germline, CDR1 is KGHDR and CDR2 SFDVKD. CDR3 region: CATPRTHIGYEQYF. DNA of the CDR3: TGTGCCACTCCTCGGACACACATAGGGTACGAGCAGTACTTC.

Many counts were recorded for this clonotype. V usage is TRBV20-1 and J usage is TRBJ2-5, with D possibly TRBD2 on 6 matching bases. The germline CDR1 and CDR2 sequences are DFQATT and SNEGSKA (reference sequence). This CDR3 region has 12 residues. The V end was cut by 5 bases, the J end by 5 bases, with 12 bases between. The DNA for the CDR3 is TGCAGTGCTGGGCGGGGTGGGGAGACCCAGTACTTC. Residues: CSAGRGGETQYF.

V and J are TRBV12-3 or TRBV12-4 and TRBJ2-1; TRBD1 matches 9 bases. The CDR3 is 14 amino acids. V lost 1 base and J lost 10; bases outside the gene matches: 5. CDR3 residues: CASSLGQGVYEQFF. The CDR3 DNA is TGTGCCAGCAGTTTAGGACAGGGGGTCTACGAGCAGTTCTTC.

Of note for this clonotype: This may be a read error: a much more frequent sequence differs by one nucleotide. The CDR3 DNA reads as TGTGCCAGCAGTATCCCCGGGACACCCCTCGTCGAGCAGAACTTC. Its translation: CASSIPGTPLVEQNF. The chain couples TRBV6-1 to TRBJ2-7; maybe TRBD1 (6 bases). The CDR3 totals 15 residues. Looked up from germline, CDR1 is MNHNS and CDR2 is SASEGT.

The CDR3 loop is CASSLKGANQPQHF. As DNA, the CDR3 is TGTGCCAGCAGCTTAAAGGGGGCAAATCAGCCCCAGCATTTT. The gene calls are TRBV7-8 and TRBJ1-5, with 7 nucleotides matching TRBD1. Germline V gives CDR1 SGHVS, CDR2 FQNEAQ. The CDR3 is 14 amino acids. The trim removed 2 bases at V and 4 bases at J, leaving 2 bases unmatched.

V and J are TRBV20-1 and TRBJ2-1; TRBD2 matches 10 bases. V dropped 6 bases and J dropped 2; count of bases not matched to a gene: 4. Germline V CDR1 and CDR2: DFQATT, SNEGSKA (reference sequence). This CDR3 contains 14 residues. The CDR3 DNA reads TGCAGTGCCTCGGGACTAGCGACCTACAATGAGCAGTTCTTC. Translation: CSASGLATYNEQFF.

The genes are TRBV12-3 or TRBV12-4 and TRBJ1-1, with D possibly TRBD1 on 5 matching bases. V lost 3 bases, J lost 4 bases, and 9 bases lay in between. The CDR3 has 13 residues. This chain's CDR3 is CASSFEGTTEAFF. The CDR3 bases are TGTGCCAGCAGTTTCGAAGGGACCACTGAAGCTTTCTTT.

The chain employs TRBV18 and TRBJ2-3; D is possibly TRBD1 or TRBD2 (5 bases each). Germline lookup yields CDR1 KGHSH and CDR2 LQKENI. CDR3 length: 15 residues. Trimming took off 6 bases at V and 0 bases at J, with 13 bases between the two ends. The CDR3 sequence is CASSDSGASTDTQYF. Here the CDR3 DNA reads TGTGCCAGCTCCGACAGCGGAGCAAGCACAGATACGCAGTATTTT.

Turning to this clonotype: Germline is not matched at one junction end, which may reflect a read error. The chain combines TRBV12-3 or TRBV12-4 with TRBJ2-2; tentatively, D is TRBD2 (6 bases). CDR3 length equals 16 residues. The CDR3, as DNA: TGTGTCAGCAGTTTAATTGCGGGGACGAACACCGGGGAGCTGTTTTTT. Translation: CVSSLIAGTNTGELFF.

The chain combines TRBV10-3 with TRBJ2-1; 14 nucleotides match TRBD2. Germline assignment: CDR1 ENHRY and CDR2 SYGVKD. The CDR3 totals 13 residues. Trimming took 11 bases from V and 5 from J; bases not matched to a gene: 2. CDR3 protein: CASGLAGDNEQFF. CDR3 DNA sequence: TGTGCCTCGGGACTAGCGGGAGACAATGAGCAGTTCTTC.

The gene calls are TRBV5-1 and TRBJ1-2; D remains ambiguous. This CDR3 is 14 amino acids long. V was clipped by 2 bases and J by 8 bases, with 16 bases between them. The germline gives CDR1 SGHRS, CDR2 YFSETQ. In nucleotides, the CDR3 is TGCGCCAGCAGCTTCTCACCGGGCTCTGGAGGCTACACCTTC. Amino acid sequence: CASSFSPGSGGYTF. The full variable domain, its missing parts supplied by reference TRBV5-1 and TRBJ1-2, is KAGVTQTPRYLIKTRGQQVTLSCSPISGHRSVSWYQQTPGQGLQFLFEYFSETQRNKGNFPGRFSGRQFSNSRSEMNVSTLELGDSALYLCASSFSPGSGGYTFGSGTRLTVV.

The genes are TRBV15 and TRBJ1-1; D is undetermined. The CDR3 contains 13 residues. With 0 bases removed from V and 3 bases from J, the gap between germline ends came to 5 bases. In germline, CDR1 is LNHNV, CDR2 YYDKDF (reference sequence). The CDR3 is CATSRDKHTEAFF. The CDR3, as DNA: TGTGCCACCAGCAGAGACAAACACACTGAAGCTTTCTTT.

This chain connects TRBV29-1 to TRBJ2-7, with 10 bases fitting TRBD2. CDR1 and CDR2 from the germline V gene are SQVTM and ANQGSEA. The CDR3 runs to 15 residues. J lost 2 bases, V lost 7 bases, and 11 bases had no gene match. The CDR3 loop is CSADISGGGTYEQYF. The CDR3 DNA is TGCAGCGCGGACATCAGCGGGGGGGGGACCTACGAGCAGTACTTC.

In regard to this clonotype: A much larger clone differs by one base, so this may be a read error. The CDR3 loop reads CASSIVVQGYEQYF. The CDR3 DNA follows: TGTGCCAGCAGCATAGTGGTGCAGGGCTACGAGCAGTACTTC. The V and J genes are TRBV7-2 and TRBJ2-7, with a weak D call TRBD1 (5 bases). The germline V gene encodes CDR1 SGHTA and CDR2 FQGNSA. The CDR3 covers 14 residues. The V end lost 5 bases, the J end lost 3 bases, and 14 bases lay between the germline ends. The complete variable domain, with remaining parts taken from reference TRBV7-2 and TRBJ2-7, reads GAGVSQSPSNKVTEKGKDVELRCDPISGHTALYWYRQSLGQGLEFLIYFQGNSAPDKSGLPSDRFSAERTGGSVSTLTIQRTQQEDSAVYLCASSIVVQGYEQYFGPGTRLTVT.

This clonotype was seen at least ten times. The rearrangement links TRBV5-8 to TRBJ2-1, with unresolved D. The germline CDR1 and CDR2 sequences are SGHTS and YDEGEE. The germline V and J ends were trimmed by 1 base and 15 bases, with 17 bases remaining between them. This CDR3 contains 13 residues. CDR3: CASSLTPSPQRFF. CDR3 in DNA: TGTGCCAGCAGCTTGACACCGTCACCCCAGCGGTTCTTC.

This clonotype turned up a few times. The rearrangement links TRBV19 to TRBJ2-7; D remains unclear. V was clipped by 10 bases and J by 4 bases, with 11 bases between them. This CDR3 region has 11 residues. CDR1 and CDR2 from the germline V gene are LNHDA and SQIVND (reference sequence). The CDR3 protein is CATRSVYEQYF. The DNA of the CDR3 is TGTGCCACTCGATCAGTTTACGAGCAGTACTTC.

Concerning this clonotype: One end of the junction is discordant with germline, which a read error may explain. The DNA for the CDR3 is TGCAGTGCTATACTTTTCAAAACCCTCCCCAGGGTGTTATCCGCTGATGCTTTCTTT. Translation: CSAILFKTLPRVLSADAFF. The chain couples TRBV20-1 to TRBJ1-1; perhaps TRBD1 as D (5 bases). The CDR3 spans 19 residues. Germline CDR1 and CDR2: DFQATT and SNEGSKA (reference sequence).

The sample holds many counts of this clonotype. The J gene is TRBJ2-7, the V gene TRBV6-1, with D hard to call. CDR3 length equals 15 residues. V was cut by 3 bases and J by 1 base, with 13 bases left in between. Germline assignment: CDR1 MNHNS and CDR2 SASEGT. The CDR3 protein is CASSEPDRASYEQYF. DNA for the CDR3: TGTGCCAGCAGTGAGCCGGACCGAGCATCCTACGAGCAGTACTTC.

Regarding this clonotype: This may be a read error: a much more frequent sequence differs by one nucleotide. The rearrangement links TRBV20-1 to TRBJ2-5, with 10 bases identical to TRBD2. The CDR3 is made up of 15 amino acids. The germline V gene encodes CDR1 DFQATT and CDR2 SNEGSKA (reference sequence). CDR3 nucleotides: TGCAGTGCTAGAGGCAGCGGGAGGGCCCAAGAGACCCAGCACTTC. Translating it yields CSARGSGRAQETQHF.

This clonotype has ten or more counts. The gene calls are TRBV15 and TRBJ1-5; unclear D gene. The CDR3 has 14 residues. CDR1 and CDR2 (germline): LNHNV, YYDKDF (reference sequence). V was shortened by 0 bases and J by 4 bases, with 7 bases between the two germline ends. The CDR3 DNA reads as TGTGCCACCAGCAGAGACGTTCAGAATCAGCCCCAGCATTTT. It is translated as CATSRDVQNQPQHF.

This clonotype was counted ten times or more. This rearrangement joins TRBV20-1 to TRBJ2-3, with D possibly matching TRBD2 (5 bases). Trimming cost V 7 bases and J 2 bases, with 13 bases left between them. The germline CDR1 and CDR2 sequences are DFQATT and SNEGSKA (reference sequence). The CDR3 has 13 amino acids. The CDR3 nucleotides read TGCAGTGATTTGAGCGGTCACACAGATACGCAGTATTTT. Residues: CSDLSGHTDTQYF.

This chain uses TRBV7-8 with TRBJ1-2; D ambiguous. Germline CDR1 SGHVS, CDR2 FQNEAQ. This CDR3 has 16 amino acids. V lost 7 bases and J 0 bases, leaving 18 bases between the germline ends. CDR3: CASTSREGHTNYGYTF. The CDR3 region has the DNA TGTGCCAGCACCTCTAGGGAAGGCCACACTAACTATGGCTACACCTTC.

This clonotype was observed many times. The rearrangement joins TRBV5-1 to TRBJ2-2; D is possibly TRBD2 (5 bases). This CDR3 has 15 amino acids. V was shortened by 1 base and J by 3 bases, with 10 bases between the two germline ends. The germline CDR1 and CDR2 sequences are SGHRS and YFSETQ. The CDR3 DNA is TGCGCCAGCAGCTTGCAGCCAGCGGACACCGGGGAGCTGTTTTTT. The encoded protein is CASSLQPADTGELFF.

This clonotype was recorded once. The chain combines TRBV5-1 with TRBJ2-3; 9 bases align to TRBD1. CDR1 is SGHRS and CDR2 is YFSETQ in the germline V gene. V shed 4 bases, J shed 0 bases, and the junction held 3 bases outside the gene matches. This CDR3 has 15 amino acids. The CDR3: CASSSGTGSTDTQYF. The CDR3 bases are TGCGCCAGCAGCAGTGGGACAGGGAGCACAGATACGCAGTATTTT.

This clonotype has a count of ten or more. The rearrangement uses TRBV7-8 and TRBJ2-2, with 9 bases fitting TRBD2. This CDR3 spans 15 amino acids. Germline CDR1 reads SGHVS; CDR2 reads FQNEAQ. The CDR3 DNA follows: TGTGCTACTGCGGGCGGGAGGGTCCTCACCGGGGAGCTGTTTTTT. Protein: CATAGGRVLTGELFF.

In its sample, this clonotype was seen many times. The V call is TRBV5-1, the J call TRBJ1-3; TRBD1 aligns across 10 bases. The CDR3 spans 15 residues. Unmatched junction bases numbered 0, after V lost 3 bases and J lost 0 bases. The germline V gene has CDR1 SGHRS and CDR2 YFSETQ. CDR3 in DNA: TGCGCCAGCAGCTGGACAGGGGGCTCTGGAAACACCATATATTTT. Its translation is CASSWTGGSGNTIYF.

This clonotype came up many times. The junction departs from the called germline gene at one end, perhaps through a read error. The chain couples TRBV7-2 to TRBJ1-2; TRBD1 might be the D (5 bases). The CDR3 totals 12 residues. Germline assignment: CDR1 SGHTA and CDR2 FQGNSA. The CDR3 reads CASSLAGGKVLF. The CDR3 nucleotides read TGTGCCAGCAGCTTAGCGGGGGGAAAGGTCCTCTTC.